The rows below give T cell receptor beta chains drawn from one sample of a study of blood T cell repertoires in COVID-19. TCRdb's copy holds only in-frame clones and misses some; the assay was immunoSEQ multiplex PCR. The sample shows around 120,000 clones, approximately 90% of them seen only once. The sequencing sample was made of peripheral blood. The origin of the receptors is a man aged 45-65 years with acute or convalescent COVID-19. CDR3s include the opening cysteine and the closing phenylalanine or tryptophan. D genes are given only for firm matches. Rows may omit the clone size; those that give it use once, few, many or a size class.

v_call	j_call	clone_size	d_call	cdr3_aa	cdr3_nt
TRBV6-5	TRBJ1-2	NA	NA	CASNVGRGLEGYTF	TGTGCCAGCAACGTGGGGAGGGGCCTGGAAGGCTACACCTTC
TRBV25-1	TRBJ2-1	NA	TRBD2	CASSETSGRPGEFF	TGTGCCAGCAGTGAAACTAGCGGGAGGCCGGGGGAGTTCTTC
TRBV27	TRBJ2-7	NA	TRBD1	CASSPRQGHSLYEQYF	TGTGCCAGCAGTCCTCGACAGGGCCACAGTTTGTACGAGCAGTACTTC
TRBV5-1	TRBJ2-7	NA	NA	CASSTGGAASSYEQYF	TGCGCCAGCAGTACTGGCGGGGCAGCTAGCTCCTACGAGCAGTACTTC
TRBV12-5	TRBJ2-1	NA	NA	CASGLGRGEQFF	TGTGCTAGTGGTTTGGGGCGGGGCGAGCAGTTCTTC
TRBV28	TRBJ1-5	NA	NA	CASSLLEGAQPQHF	TGTGCCAGCAGTTTATTGGAGGGCGCTCAGCCCCAGCATTTT
TRBV4-3	TRBJ2-3	NA	NA	CASSRRVRDTQYF	TGCGCCAGCAGCCGTCGGGTACGGGATACGCAGTATTTT
TRBV27	TRBJ1-2	NA	TRBD1	CASSPLDRELGYTF	TGTGCCAGCAGTCCACTGGACAGGGAGCTTGGCTACACCTTC
TRBV5-4	TRBJ2-3	NA	NA	CASARGSESTDTQYF	TGTGCCAGCGCCCGAGGGAGCGAAAGCACAGATACGCAGTATTTT
TRBV5-6	TRBJ1-3	once	NA	CASSPALGAGNTIYF	TGTGCCAGCAGCCCGGCATTGGGGGCGGGAAACACCATATATTTT
TRBV18	TRBJ2-7	NA	TRBD1	CASSPNQGATYEQYF	TGTGCCAGCTCACCGAATCAGGGGGCCACCTACGAGCAGTACTTC
TRBV5-1	TRBJ2-1	NA	NA	CASSVGPGNEQFF	TGCGCCAGCAGCGTGGGTCCGGGGAATGAGCAGTTCTTC
TRBV27	TRBJ1-2	NA	TRBD1	CASSNPGQGASGGYTF	TGTGCCAGCAGTAACCCGGGACAGGGGGCAAGTGGAGGCTACACCTTC
TRBV7-6	TRBJ2-1	NA	TRBD1	CASSIYRGPYNEQFF	TGTGCCAGCAGCATCTACAGGGGGCCCTACAATGAGCAGTTCTTC
TRBV3-1/TRBV3-2	TRBJ2-5	NA	TRBD2	CASSQDPRGGLGETQYF	TGTGCCAGCAGCCAAGACCCTCGGGGGGGGCTTGGGGAGACCCAGTACTTC
TRBV6-5	TRBJ1-6	NA	TRBD1	CASRNRDSSNSPLHF	TGTGCCAGCAGAAACCGGGACAGTAGTAATTCACCCCTCCACTTT
TRBV14	TRBJ2-5	NA	TRBD2	CASSSRLAGGWETQYF	TGTGCCAGCAGCTCCCGACTAGCGGGAGGCTGGGAGACCCAGTACTTC
TRBV19	TRBJ1-2	few	NA	CASRDGGLRGYGYTF	TGTGCCAGTAGGGACGGAGGACTAAGGGGCTATGGCTACACCTTC
TRBV6-5	TRBJ1-2	NA	NA	CASRSPQGGGYGYTF	TGTGCCAGCAGGTCACCACAGGGTGGGGGCTATGGCTACACCTTC
TRBV3-1/TRBV3-2	TRBJ1-4	NA	TRBD1	CASSPRTGEKLFF	TGTGCCAGCAGCCCCAGGACAGGGGAAAAACTGTTTTTT
TRBV30	TRBJ1-4	NA	NA	CACRSGENEKLFF	TGTGCCTGTCGGTCGGGAGAAAATGAAAAACTGTTTTTT
TRBV11-3	TRBJ1-1	NA	NA	CASSQEGTLNTEAFF	TGTGCCAGCAGCCAAGAGGGGACTCTGAACACTGAAGCTTTCTTT
TRBV12-3/TRBV12-4	TRBJ1-1	NA	NA	CASRSREAFF	TGTGCCAGCAGGTCGCGGGAAGCTTTCTTT
TRBV15	TRBJ1-1	NA	NA	CATSRENFIGETEAFF	TGTGCCACCAGCAGAGAAAATTTTATAGGGGAAACTGAAGCTTTCTTT
TRBV4-1	TRBJ1-2	NA	TRBD1	CASSLDRVYGYTF	TGCGCCAGCAGCCTCGACAGGGTCTATGGCTACACCTTC
TRBV29-1	TRBJ2-3	once	TRBD2	CSVKGERLAGEAADTQYF	TGCAGCGTTAAAGGAGAGAGACTAGCGGGAGAGGCGGCAGATACGCAGTATTTT
TRBV6-5	TRBJ2-7	NA	TRBD2	CAGIAGTTSYEQYF	TGTGCCGGGATAGCGGGGACAACCTCCTACGAGCAGTACTTC
TRBV6-1	TRBJ2-7	NA	TRBD2	CASSERIAGPDEQYF	TGTGCCAGCAGTGAAAGGATAGCGGGTCCAGACGAGCAGTACTTC
TRBV6-5	TRBJ1-1	NA	NA	CASSAGVNTEAFF	TGTGCCAGCAGCGCGGGGGTGAACACTGAAGCTTTCTTT
TRBV30	TRBJ2-5	NA	TRBD1	CAWRGGTGRFETQYF	TGTGCCTGGAGAGGGGGGACAGGGAGGTTCGAGACCCAGTACTTC
TRBV7-2	TRBJ1-5	NA	TRBD1	CASSSQTGRINQPQHF	TGTGCCAGCAGCTCCCAGACAGGGAGGATAAATCAGCCCCAGCATTTT
TRBV30	TRBJ1-2	NA	NA	CAWSDAPGRANYGYTF	TGTGCCTGGAGTGATGCGCCCGGGAGGGCTAACTATGGCTACACCTTC
TRBV7-2	TRBJ1-5	NA	NA	CASSLVALSQPQHF	TGTGCCAGCAGCTTAGTGGCCCTCAGTCAGCCCCAGCATTTT
TRBV9	TRBJ2-6	NA	NA	CASSVAPNDRLSSGANVLTF	TGTGCCAGCAGCGTAGCCCCAAATGACAGACTGAGCTCTGGGGCCAACGTCCTGACTTTC
TRBV5-5	TRBJ2-5	NA	TRBD1	CASIRRGTAQETQYF	TGTGCCAGCATCCGCAGGGGGACAGCCCAGGAGACCCAGTACTTC
TRBV5-1	TRBJ1-5	NA	NA	CARGHPGYQPQHF	TGCGCCAGGGGACACCCAGGGTATCAGCCCCAGCATTTT
TRBV4-1	TRBJ2-5	NA	TRBD2	CASSQVAGETQYF	TGCGCCAGCAGCCAAGTAGCGGGAGAGACCCAGTACTTC
TRBV24-1	TRBJ2-2	NA	TRBD2	CATSDPRLAATGELFF	TGTGCCACCAGTGACCCGAGACTAGCGGCCACCGGGGAGCTGTTTTTT
TRBV11-2	TRBJ2-1	NA	TRBD2	CASSLVGGLAGDEQFF	TGTGCCAGCAGCCTGGTAGGTGGACTAGCGGGAGATGAGCAGTTCTTC
TRBV7-9	TRBJ1-2	once	TRBD1	CASSLNNHGQGRGYTF	TGTGCCAGCAGTCTTAACAATCACGGACAGGGACGGGGCTACACCTTC
TRBV5-5	TRBJ1-5	NA	NA	CASSWTAQNNQPQHF	TGTGCCAGCAGTTGGACAGCTCAAAACAATCAGCCCCAGCATTTT
TRBV18	TRBJ2-7	NA	NA	CASSPITGATYEQYF	TGTGCCAGCTCCCCTATTACGGGAGCAACCTACGAGCAGTACTTC
TRBV6-5	TRBJ1-2	NA	NA	CASRIGGYGYTF	TGTGCCAGCAGGATCGGGGGCTATGGCTACACCTTC
TRBV5-1	TRBJ1-4	NA	NA	CASSSIPNEKLFF	TGCGCCAGCAGCTCAATTCCTAATGAAAAACTGTTTTTT
TRBV7-9	TRBJ2-1	few	NA	CASSPDSREQFF	TGTGCCAGCAGCCCGGACTCACGTGAGCAGTTCTTC
TRBV18	TRBJ2-2	NA	NA	CASSPPLPANTGELFF	TGTGCCAGCTCACCACCCCTCCCCGCGAACACCGGGGAGCTGTTTTTT